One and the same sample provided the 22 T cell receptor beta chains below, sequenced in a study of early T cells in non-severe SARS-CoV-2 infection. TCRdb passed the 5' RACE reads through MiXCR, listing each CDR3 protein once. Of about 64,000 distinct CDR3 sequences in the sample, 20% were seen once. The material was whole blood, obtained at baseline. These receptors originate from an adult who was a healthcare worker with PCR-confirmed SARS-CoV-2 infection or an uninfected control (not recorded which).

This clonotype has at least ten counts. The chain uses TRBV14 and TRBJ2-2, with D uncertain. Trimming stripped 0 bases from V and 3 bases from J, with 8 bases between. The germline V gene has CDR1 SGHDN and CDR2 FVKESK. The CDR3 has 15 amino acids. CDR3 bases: TGTGCCAGCAGCCAAGATTTACGGTACACCGGGGAGCTGTTTTTT. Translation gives CASSQDLRYTGELFF. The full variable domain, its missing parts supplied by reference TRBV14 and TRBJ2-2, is EAGVTQFPSHSVIEKGQTVTLRCDPISGHDNLYWYRRVMGKEIKFLLHFVKESKQDESGMPNNRFLAERTGGTYSTLKVQPAELEDSGVYFCASSQDLRYTGELFFGEGSRLTVL.

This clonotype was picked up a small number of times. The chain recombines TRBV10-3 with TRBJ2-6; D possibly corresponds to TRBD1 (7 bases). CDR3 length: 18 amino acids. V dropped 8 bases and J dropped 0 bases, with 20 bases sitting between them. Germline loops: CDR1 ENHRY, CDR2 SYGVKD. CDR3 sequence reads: CAILGGGGPTSGANVLTF. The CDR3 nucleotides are TGTGCCATCCTTGGTGGAGGGGGCCCAACCTCTGGGGCCAACGTCCTGACTTTC.

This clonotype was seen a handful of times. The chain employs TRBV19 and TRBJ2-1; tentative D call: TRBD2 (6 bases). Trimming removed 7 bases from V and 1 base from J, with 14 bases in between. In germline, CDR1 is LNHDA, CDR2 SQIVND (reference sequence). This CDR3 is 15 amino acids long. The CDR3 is CASNSGVGSYNEQFF. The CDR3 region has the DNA TGTGCCAGTAATTCGGGGGTTGGGTCCTACAATGAGCAGTTCTTC.

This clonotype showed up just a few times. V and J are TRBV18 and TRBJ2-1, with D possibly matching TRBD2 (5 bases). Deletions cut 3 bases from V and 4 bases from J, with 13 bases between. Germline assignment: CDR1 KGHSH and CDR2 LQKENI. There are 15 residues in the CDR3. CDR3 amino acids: CASSPPGYQYNEQFF. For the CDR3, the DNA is TGTGCCAGCTCACCCCCGGGATATCAATACAATGAGCAGTTCTTC.

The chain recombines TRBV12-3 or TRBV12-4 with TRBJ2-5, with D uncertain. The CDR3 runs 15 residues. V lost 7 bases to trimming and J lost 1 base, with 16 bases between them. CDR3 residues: CASTAGEAPQETQYF. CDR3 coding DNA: TGTGCCAGCACCGCCGGTGAAGCGCCCCAAGAGACCCAGTACTTC.

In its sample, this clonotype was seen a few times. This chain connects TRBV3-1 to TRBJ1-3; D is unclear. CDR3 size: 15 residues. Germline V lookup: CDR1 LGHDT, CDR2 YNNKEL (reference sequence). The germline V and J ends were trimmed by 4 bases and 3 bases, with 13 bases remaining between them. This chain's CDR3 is CASSPPTSLGNTIYF. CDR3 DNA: TGTGCCAGCAGCCCTCCTACATCTCTTGGAAACACCATATATTTT.

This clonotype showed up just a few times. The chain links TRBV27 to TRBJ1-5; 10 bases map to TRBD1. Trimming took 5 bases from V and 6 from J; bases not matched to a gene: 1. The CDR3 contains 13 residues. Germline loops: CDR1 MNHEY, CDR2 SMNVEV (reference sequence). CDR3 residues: CASSDRGPQPQHF. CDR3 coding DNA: TGTGCCAGCAGTGACAGGGGGCCTCAGCCCCAGCATTTT.

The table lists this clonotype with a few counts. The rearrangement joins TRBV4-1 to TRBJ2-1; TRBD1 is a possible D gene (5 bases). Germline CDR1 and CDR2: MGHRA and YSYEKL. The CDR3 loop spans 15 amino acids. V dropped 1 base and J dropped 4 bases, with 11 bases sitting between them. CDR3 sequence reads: CASSQGGIRYNEQFF. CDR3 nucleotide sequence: TGCGCCAGCAGCCAAGGGGGCATACGATACAATGAGCAGTTCTTC.

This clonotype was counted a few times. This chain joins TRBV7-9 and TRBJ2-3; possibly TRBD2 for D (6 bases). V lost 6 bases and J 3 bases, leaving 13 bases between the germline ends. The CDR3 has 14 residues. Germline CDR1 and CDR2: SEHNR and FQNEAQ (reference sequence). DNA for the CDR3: TGTGCCAGCAGACGCGGGGTCCGAACAGATACGCAGTATTTT. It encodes CASRRGVRTDTQYF.

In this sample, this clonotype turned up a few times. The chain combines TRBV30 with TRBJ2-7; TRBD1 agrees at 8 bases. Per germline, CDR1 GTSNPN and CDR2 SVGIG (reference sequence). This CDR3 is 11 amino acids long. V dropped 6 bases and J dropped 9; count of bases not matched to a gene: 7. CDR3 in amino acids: CACTTGGAQYF. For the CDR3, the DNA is TGTGCCTGTACCACAGGGGGAGCGCAGTACTTC.

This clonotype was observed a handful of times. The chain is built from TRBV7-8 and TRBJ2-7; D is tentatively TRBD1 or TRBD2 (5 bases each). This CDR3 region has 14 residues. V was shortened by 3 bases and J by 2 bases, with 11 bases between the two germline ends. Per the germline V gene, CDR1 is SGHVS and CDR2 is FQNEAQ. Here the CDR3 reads CASSFPGPTYEQYF. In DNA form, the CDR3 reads TGTGCCAGCAGCTTTCCGGGGCCGACCTACGAGCAGTACTTC.

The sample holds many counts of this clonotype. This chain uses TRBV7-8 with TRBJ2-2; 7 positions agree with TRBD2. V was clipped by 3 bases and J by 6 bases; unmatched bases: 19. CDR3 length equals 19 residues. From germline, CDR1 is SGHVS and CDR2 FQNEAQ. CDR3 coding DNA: TGTGCCAGCAGCTTGTTGGGAGGGCTCCAACCGAGGGGCCCCGGGGAGCTGTTTTTT. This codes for CASSLLGGLQPRGPGELFF.

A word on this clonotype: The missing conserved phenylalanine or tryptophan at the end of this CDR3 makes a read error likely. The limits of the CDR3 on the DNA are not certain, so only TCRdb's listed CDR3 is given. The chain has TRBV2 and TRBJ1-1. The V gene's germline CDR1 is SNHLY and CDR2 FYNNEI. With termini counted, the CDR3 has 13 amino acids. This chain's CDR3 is CASSEDHRKGPRL.

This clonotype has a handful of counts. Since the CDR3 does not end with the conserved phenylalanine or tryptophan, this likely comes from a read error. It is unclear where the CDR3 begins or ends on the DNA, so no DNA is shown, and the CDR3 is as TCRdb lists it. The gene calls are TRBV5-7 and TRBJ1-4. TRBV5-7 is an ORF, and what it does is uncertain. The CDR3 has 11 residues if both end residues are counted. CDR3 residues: CASSTSGEACS.

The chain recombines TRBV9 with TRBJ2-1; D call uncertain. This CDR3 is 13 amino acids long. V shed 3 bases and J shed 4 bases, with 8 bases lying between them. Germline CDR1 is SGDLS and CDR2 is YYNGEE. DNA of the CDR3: TGTGCCAGCAGCGCCGAAATGTACAATGAGCAGTTCTTC. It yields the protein CASSAEMYNEQFF.

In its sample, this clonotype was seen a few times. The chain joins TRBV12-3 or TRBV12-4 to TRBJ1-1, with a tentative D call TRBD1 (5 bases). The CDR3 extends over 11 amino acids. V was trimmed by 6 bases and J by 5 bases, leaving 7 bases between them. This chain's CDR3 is CASREGTEAFF. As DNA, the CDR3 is TGTGCCAGCAGGGAGGGGACTGAAGCTTTCTTT.

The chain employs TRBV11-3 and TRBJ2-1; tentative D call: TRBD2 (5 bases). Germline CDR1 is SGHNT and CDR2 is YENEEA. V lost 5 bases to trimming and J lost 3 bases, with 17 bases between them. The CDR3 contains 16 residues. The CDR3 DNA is TGTGCCAGCAGCCCCCGTCGATCCGGGGACTACAATGAGCAGTTCTTC. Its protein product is CASSPRRSGDYNEQFF.

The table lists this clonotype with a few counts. CDR3 nucleotides: TGTGCCAGTAGTCCCGCTTCCCAGAGACGTAGCACAGATACGCAGTATTTT. Protein sequence: CASSPASQRRSTDTQYF. V is TRBV19 and J is TRBJ2-3; D remains ambiguous. The CDR3 consists of 17 residues. Germline V gene sequence: CDR1 LNHDA, CDR2 SQIVND (reference sequence). The V gene lost 5 bases and the J gene lost 0 bases, with 18 bases spanning the gap. Together with reference TRBV19 and TRBJ2-3, the CDR3 gives the full variable domain: DGGITQSPKYLFRKEGQNVTLSCEQNLNHDAMYWYRQDPGQGLRLIYYSQIVNDFQKGDIAEGYSVSREKKESFPLTVTSAQKNPTAFYLCASSPASQRRSTDTQYFGPGTRLTVL.

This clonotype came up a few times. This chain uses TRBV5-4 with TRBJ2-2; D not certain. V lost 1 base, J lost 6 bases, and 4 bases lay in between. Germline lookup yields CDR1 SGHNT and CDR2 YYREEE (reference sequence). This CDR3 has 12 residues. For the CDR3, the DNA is TGTGCCAGCAGCTTGCCATCCGGGGAGCTGTTTTTT. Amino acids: CASSLPSGELFF.

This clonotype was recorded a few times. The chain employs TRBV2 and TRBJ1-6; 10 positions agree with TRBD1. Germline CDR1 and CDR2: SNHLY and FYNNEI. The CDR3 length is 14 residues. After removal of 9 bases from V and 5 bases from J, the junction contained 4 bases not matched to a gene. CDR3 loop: CASLGQGNNSPLHF. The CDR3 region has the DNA TGTGCCAGTCTGGGACAGGGGAATAATTCACCCCTCCACTTT. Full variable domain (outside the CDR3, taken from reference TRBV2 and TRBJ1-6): EPEVTQTPSHQVTQMGQEVILRCVPISNHLYFYWYRQILGQKVEFLVSFYNNEISEKSEIFDDQFSVERPDGSNFTLKIRSTKLEDSAMYFCASLGQGNNSPLHFGNGTRLTVT.

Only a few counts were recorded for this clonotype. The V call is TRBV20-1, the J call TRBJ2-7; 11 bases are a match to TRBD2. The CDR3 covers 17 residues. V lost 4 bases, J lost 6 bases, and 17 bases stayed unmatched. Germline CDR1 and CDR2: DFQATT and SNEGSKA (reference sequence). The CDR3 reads CSAKAFSGRGDGLEQYF. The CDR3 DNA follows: TGCAGTGCTAAAGCCTTTAGCGGGAGGGGGGACGGCCTCGAGCAGTACTTC.

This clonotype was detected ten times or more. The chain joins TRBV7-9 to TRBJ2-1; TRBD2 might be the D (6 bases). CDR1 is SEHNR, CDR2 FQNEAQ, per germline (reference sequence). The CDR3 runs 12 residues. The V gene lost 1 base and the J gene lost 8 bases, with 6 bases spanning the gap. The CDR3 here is CASSLGGDEQFF. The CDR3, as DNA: TGTGCCAGCAGCTTAGGCGGGGATGAGCAGTTCTTC.